The entry below gives a single TCR beta chain sequence along with its context. As handled by the study authors: The authors estimated nucleated cell counts from reference gene primer amplification. Only in-frame clones appear in the TCRdb table, and some are missing; sequencing was by immunoSEQ multiplex PCR. From that table come the V and J calls and clone size; the DNA was used to work out D and trimming. Found here are 90,000 to 100,000 clones, around 80% of them singletons; the top ten hold more than 9%. Trimming at V came to 3 bases and at J to 0 bases, leaving 1 base not matched to a gene. The length of the CDR3 is 15 residues. CDR1 SGDLS and CDR2 YYNGEE come from the germline V gene. This sample is drawn from a study of blood T cell repertoires in COVID-19. In the study overall: The origin of the acute and convalescent COVID-19 samples was the United States, Italy and Spain. T cells, B-cell-depleted T cells, or PBMCs supplied cDNA or gDNA.

Sequences were obtained from peripheral blood. The sequence was collected from a man aged 65-85 years with acute or convalescent COVID-19. V gene TRBV9 combines with J gene TRBJ1-5, with 9 bases fitting TRBD1. For the CDR3, the DNA is TGTGCCAGCAGCGCGACAGGGGGTAGCAATCAGCCCCAGCATTTT. Encoded protein: CASSATGGSNQPQHF.